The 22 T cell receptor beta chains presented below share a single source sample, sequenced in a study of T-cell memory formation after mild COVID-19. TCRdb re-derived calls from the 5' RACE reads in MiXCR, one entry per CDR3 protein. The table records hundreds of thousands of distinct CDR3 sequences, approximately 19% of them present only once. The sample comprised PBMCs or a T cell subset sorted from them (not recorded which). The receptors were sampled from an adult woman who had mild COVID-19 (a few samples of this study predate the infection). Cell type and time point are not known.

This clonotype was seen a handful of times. The CDR3 is CASSLEGRGSPLHF. In nucleotides, the CDR3 is TGTGCCAGCAGCCTAGAGGGAAGAGGATCACCCCTCCACTTT. The chain uses TRBV27 and TRBJ1-6; D is unresolved. The CDR3 totals 14 residues. Per germline, CDR1 MNHEY and CDR2 SMNVEV (reference sequence). Trimming shortened V by 6 bases and J by 10 bases, and 16 bases separated the two germline ends.

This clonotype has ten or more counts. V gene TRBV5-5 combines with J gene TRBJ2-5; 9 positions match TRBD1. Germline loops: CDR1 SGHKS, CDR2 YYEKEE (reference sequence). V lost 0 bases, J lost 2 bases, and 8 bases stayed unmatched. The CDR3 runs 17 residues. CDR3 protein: CASSLGPGTGFQETQYF. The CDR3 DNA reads TGTGCCAGCAGCTTGGGGCCCGGGACAGGGTTTCAAGAGACCCAGTACTTC.

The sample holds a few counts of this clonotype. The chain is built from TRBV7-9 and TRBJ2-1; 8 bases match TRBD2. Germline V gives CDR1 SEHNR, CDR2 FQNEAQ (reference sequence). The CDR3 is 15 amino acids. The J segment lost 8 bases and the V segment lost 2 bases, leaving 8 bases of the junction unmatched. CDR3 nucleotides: TGTGCCAGCAGCTTACCCGGGAGGGTCTGGGATGAGCAGTTCTTC. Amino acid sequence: CASSLPGRVWDEQFF.

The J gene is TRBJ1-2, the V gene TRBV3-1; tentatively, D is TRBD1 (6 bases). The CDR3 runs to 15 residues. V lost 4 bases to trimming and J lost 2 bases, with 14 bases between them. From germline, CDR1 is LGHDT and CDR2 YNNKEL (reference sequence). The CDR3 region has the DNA TGTGCCAGCAGCCCAGGATGGGGGCTAAACTATGGCTACACCTTC. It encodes CASSPGWGLNYGYTF.

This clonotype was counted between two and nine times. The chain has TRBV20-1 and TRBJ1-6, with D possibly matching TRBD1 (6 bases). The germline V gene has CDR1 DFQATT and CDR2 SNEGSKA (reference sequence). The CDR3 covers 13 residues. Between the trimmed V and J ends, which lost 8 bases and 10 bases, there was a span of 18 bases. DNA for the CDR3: TGCAGTCTCAGAACAGGGTTGGGGTCACCCCTCCACTTT. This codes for CSLRTGLGSPLHF.

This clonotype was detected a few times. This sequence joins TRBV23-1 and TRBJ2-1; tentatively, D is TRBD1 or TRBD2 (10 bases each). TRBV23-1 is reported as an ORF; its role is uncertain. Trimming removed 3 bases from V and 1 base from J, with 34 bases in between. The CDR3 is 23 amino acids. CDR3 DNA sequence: TGCGCCAGCAGTCATTTGACAGGGGGCAGTGGGCCTAGCGGGAGAGGTTCCTACAATGAGCAGTTCTTC. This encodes CASSHLTGGSGPSGRGSYNEQFF.

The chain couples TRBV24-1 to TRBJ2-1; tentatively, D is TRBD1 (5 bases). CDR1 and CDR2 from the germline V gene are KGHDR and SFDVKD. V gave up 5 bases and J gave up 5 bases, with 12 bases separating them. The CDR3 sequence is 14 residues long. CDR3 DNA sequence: TGTGCCACCAGTGTAGGGGCCTGGAACAATGAGCAGTTCTTC. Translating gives CATSVGAWNNEQFF.

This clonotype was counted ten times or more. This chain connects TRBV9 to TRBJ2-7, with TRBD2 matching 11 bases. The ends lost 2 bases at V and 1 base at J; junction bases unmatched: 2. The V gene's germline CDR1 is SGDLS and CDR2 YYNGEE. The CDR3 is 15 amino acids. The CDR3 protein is CASSVLAGGSYEQYF. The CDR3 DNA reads TGTGCCAGCAGCGTCCTAGCGGGGGGTTCCTACGAGCAGTACTTC.

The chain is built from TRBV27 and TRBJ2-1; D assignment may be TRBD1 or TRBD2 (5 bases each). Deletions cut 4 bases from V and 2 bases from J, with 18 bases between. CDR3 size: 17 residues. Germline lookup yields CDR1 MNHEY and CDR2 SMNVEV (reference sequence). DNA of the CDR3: TGTGCCAGCAGTTCCCCCCGGGGCGCCGCCCCCTACAATGAGCAGTTCTTC. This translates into CASSSPRGAAPYNEQFF.

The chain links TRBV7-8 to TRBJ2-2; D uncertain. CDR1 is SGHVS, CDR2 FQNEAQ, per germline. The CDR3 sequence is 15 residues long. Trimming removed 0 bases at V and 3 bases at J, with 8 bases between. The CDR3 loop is CASSLAGTHTGELFF. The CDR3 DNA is TGTGCCAGCAGCTTAGCTGGAACACACACCGGGGAGCTGTTTTTT.

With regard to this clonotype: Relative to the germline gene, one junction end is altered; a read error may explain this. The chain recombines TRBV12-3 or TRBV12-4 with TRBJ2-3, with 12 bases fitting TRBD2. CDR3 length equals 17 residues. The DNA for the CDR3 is TGTGCCAGCTCTCACGGGGCTAGCGGGAGGGCCACAGATACGCAGTGTTTT. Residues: CASSHGASGRATDTQCF.

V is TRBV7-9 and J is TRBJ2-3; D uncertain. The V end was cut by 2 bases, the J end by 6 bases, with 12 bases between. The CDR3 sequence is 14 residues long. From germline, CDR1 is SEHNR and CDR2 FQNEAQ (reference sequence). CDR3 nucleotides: TGTGCCAGCAGCTTACGTGCACGAAGGGATACGCAGTATTTT. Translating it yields CASSLRARRDTQYF.

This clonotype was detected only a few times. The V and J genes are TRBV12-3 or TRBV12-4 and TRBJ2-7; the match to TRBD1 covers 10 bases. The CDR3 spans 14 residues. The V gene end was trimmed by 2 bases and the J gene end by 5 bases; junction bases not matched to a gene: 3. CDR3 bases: TGTGCCAGCAGTTTAAAAGGACAGGGGGACGAGCAGTACTTC. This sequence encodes CASSLKGQGDEQYF.

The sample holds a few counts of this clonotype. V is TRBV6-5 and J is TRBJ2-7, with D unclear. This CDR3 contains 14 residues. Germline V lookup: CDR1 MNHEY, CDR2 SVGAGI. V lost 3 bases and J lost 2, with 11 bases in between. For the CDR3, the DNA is TGTGCCAGCAGTTATGGAACGGCGACCTACGAGCAGTACTTC. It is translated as CASSYGTATYEQYF.

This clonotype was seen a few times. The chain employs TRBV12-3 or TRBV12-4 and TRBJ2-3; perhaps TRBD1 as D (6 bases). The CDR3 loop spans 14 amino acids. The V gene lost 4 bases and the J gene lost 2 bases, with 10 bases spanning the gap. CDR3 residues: CASSYDRPTDTQYF. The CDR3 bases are TGTGCCAGCAGTTACGACAGGCCCACAGATACGCAGTATTTT.

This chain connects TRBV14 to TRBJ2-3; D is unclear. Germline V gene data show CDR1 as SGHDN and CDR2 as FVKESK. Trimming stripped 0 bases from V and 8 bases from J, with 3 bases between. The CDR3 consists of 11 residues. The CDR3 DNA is TGTGCCAGCAGCCAAGAGGTTACGCAGTATTTT. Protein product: CASSQEVTQYF.

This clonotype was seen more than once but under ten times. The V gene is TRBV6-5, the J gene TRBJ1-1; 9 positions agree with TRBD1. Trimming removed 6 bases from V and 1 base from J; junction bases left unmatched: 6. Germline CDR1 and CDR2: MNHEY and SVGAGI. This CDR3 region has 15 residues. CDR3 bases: TGTGCCAGCAGAACTATGACAGGGGGGAACACTGAAGCTTTCTTT. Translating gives CASRTMTGGNTEAFF.

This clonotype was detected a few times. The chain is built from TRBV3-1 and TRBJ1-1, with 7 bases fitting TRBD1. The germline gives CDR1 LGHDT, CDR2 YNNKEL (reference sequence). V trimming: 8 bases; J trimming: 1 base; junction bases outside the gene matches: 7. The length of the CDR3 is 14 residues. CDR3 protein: CASGARDRNTEAFF. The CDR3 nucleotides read TGTGCCAGCGGCGCCCGGGACAGGAACACTGAAGCTTTCTTT.

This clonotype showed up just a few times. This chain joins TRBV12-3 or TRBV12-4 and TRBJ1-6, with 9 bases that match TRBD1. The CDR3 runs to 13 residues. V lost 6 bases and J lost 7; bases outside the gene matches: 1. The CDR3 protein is CASRGTGNSPLHF. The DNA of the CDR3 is TGTGCCAGCAGGGGGACAGGGAATTCACCCCTCCACTTT.

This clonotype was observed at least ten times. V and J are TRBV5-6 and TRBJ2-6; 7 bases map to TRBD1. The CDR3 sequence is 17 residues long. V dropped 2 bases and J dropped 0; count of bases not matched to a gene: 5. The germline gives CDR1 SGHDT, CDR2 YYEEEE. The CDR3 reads CASSFGTEVSGANVLTF. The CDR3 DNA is TGTGCCAGCAGCTTCGGGACAGAAGTCTCTGGGGCCAACGTCCTGACTTTC.

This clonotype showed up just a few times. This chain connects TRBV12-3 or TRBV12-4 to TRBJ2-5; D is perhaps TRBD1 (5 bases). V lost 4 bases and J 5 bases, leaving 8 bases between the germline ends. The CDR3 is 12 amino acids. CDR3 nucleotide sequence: TGTGCCAGCAGTTCAGGGTACGAGACCCAGTACTTC. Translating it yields CASSSGYETQYF.

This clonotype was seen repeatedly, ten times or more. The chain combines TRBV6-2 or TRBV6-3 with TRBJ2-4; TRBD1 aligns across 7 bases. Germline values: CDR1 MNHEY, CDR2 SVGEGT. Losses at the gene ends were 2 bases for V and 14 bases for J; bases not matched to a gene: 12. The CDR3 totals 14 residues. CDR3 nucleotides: TGTGCCAGCAGTTACACCGGGACAGTACCCCCTAAGTACTTC. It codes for CASSYTGTVPPKYF.